This TCR beta chain was identified during a study of T cell changes during pregnancy in multiple sclerosis. Germline V CDR1 and CDR2: LNHDA, SQIVND (reference sequence). This CDR3 contains 15 residues. Losses at the gene ends were 6 bases for V and 0 bases for J; bases not matched to a gene: 4. Only in-frame clones appear in the TCRdb table, and some are missing; sequencing was by immunoSEQ multiplex PCR. Of more than 65,000 clones listed, around 90% are singletons. The receptor comes from a female donor with multiple sclerosis, enrolled in a pregnancy study. The chain has TRBV19 and TRBJ1-4, with 7 bases that match TRBD1. The material was CD4+ T cells from peripheral blood mononuclear cells, obtained before pregnancy. In DNA, the CDR3 is TGTGCCAGTAGCCCTGACAGGGCAACTAATGAAAAACTGTTTTTT. Its protein is CASSPDRATNEKLFF.